The rows below give T cell receptor beta chains drawn from one sample of a study. Each CDR3 protein is one row after TCRdb ran MiXCR on the 5' RACE reads. Of 35,000 to 45,000 distinct CDR3 sequences listed, 22% are singletons. The sequenced sample was Tregs sorted from a lymph node. The receptors originated from a female donor with breast cancer. Both conserved end residues are part of each CDR3. The D gene is left open where the match is weak. Clone size is shown for a subset of rows, as once, few, many or a class of expanded clone.

.	TRBJ2-7	TRBV6-1	.	CASSRGTDASYAQYF	TGTGCCAGCTCAAGAGGGACTGATGCTTCCTACGCGCAGTACTTC
TRBD2	TRBJ2-1	TRBV7-9	.	CASSLGGWGLNYNEQFF	TGTGCCAGCAGCTTAGGCGGTTGGGGACTAAACTACAATGAGCAGTTCTTC
TRBD2	TRBJ2-3	TRBV4-1	few	CASSLLLAGVADTQYF	TGCGCCAGCAGCTTACTCCTAGCGGGAGTGGCAGATACGCAGTATTTT
TRBD2	TRBJ2-1	TRBV7-8	.	CASLMGGRGYNEQFF	TGTGCCAGCCTAATGGGCGGGAGAGGGTACAATGAGCAGTTCTTC
.	TRBJ1-2	TRBV28	many	CASSPDPMSRGYTF	TGTGCCAGCAGTCCCGATCCGATGTCGCGGGGCTACACCTTC
TRBD2	TRBJ2-7	TRBV20-1	.	CRGGGSFNEQYF	TGCAGGGGTGGCGGGAGTTTTAACGAGCAGTACTTC
.	TRBJ1-1	TRBV4-1	many	CASSQDRGGGAEAFF	TGCGCCAGCAGCCAAGATCGGGGGGGAGGCGCTGAAGCTTTCTTT
.	TRBJ2-1	TRBV20-1	many	CSARVRTNRIESYNEQFF	TGCAGTGCTAGAGTAAGAACGAACAGGATCGAGTCCTACAATGAGCAGTTCTTC
.	TRBJ2-7	TRBV10-3	.	CAISEGQPREQYF	TGTGCCATCAGCGAGGGACAACCCAGGGAGCAGTACTTC
.	TRBJ2-3	TRBV12-3/TRBV12-4	many	CASSPTLGVPDTQYF	TGTGCCAGCAGCCCAACCTTGGGCGTGCCAGATACGCAGTATTTT
.	TRBJ2-5	TRBV6-5	many	CAGTQQGWETQYF	TGTGCCGGAACTCAACAGGGTTGGGAGACCCAGTACTTC
.	TRBJ1-3	TRBV20-1	few	CSARQISGNTIYF	TGCAGTGCTAGACAGATCTCTGGAAACACCATATATTTT
TRBD2	TRBJ2-2	TRBV4-1	few	CASSQEPAGASNTGELFF	TGCGCCAGCAGCCAAGAACCGGCGGGAGCCTCGAACACCGGGGAGCTGTTTTTT
.	TRBJ1-5	TRBV21-1	.	CASSNPVSNQPQHF	TGTGCCAGCAGCAACCCGGTTAGCAATCAGCCCCAGCATTTT
TRBD1	TRBJ2-2	TRBV9	few	CASSDSGTENTGELFF	TGTGCCAGCAGTGATTCCGGGACAGAGAACACCGGGGAGCTGTTTTTT
.	TRBJ2-7	TRBV7-9	.	CASSSLRGKTYEQYF	TGTGCCAGCAGCTCCTTGCGGGGAAAAACCTACGAGCAGTACTTC
TRBD1	TRBJ2-1	TRBV18	.	CASSNRGREQFF	TGTGCCAGCTCAAACAGGGGGCGCGAGCAGTTCTTC